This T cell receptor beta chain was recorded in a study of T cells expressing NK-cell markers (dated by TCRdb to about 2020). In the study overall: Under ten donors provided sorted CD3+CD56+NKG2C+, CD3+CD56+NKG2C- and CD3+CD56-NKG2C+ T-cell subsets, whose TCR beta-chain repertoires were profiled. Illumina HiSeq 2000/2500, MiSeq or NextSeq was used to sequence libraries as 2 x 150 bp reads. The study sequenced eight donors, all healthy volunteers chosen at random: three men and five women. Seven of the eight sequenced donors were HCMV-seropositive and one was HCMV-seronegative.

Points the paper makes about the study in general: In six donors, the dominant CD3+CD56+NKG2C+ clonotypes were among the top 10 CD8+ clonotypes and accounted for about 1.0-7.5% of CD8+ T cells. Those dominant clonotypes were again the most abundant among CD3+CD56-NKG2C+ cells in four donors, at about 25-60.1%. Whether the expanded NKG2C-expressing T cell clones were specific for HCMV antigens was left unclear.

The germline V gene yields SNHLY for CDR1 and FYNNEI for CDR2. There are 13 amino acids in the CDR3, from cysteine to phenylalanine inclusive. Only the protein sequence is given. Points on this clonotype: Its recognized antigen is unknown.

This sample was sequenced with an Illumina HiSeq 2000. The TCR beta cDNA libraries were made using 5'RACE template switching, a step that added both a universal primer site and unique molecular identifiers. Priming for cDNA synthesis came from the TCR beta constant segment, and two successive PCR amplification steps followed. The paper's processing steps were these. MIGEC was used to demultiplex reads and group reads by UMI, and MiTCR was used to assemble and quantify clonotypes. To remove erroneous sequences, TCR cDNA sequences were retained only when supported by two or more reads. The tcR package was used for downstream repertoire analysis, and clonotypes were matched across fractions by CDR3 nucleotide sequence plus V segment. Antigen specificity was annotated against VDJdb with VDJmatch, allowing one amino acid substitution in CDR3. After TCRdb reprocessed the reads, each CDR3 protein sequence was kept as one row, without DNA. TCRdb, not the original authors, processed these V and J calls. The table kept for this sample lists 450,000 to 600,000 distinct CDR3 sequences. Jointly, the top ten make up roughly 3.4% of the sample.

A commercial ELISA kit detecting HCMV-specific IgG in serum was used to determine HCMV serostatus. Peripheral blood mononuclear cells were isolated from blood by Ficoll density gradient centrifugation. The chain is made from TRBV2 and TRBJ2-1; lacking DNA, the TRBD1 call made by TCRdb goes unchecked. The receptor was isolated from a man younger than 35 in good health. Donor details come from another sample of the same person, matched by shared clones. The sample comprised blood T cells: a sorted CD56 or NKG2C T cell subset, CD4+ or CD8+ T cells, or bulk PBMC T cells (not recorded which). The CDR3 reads CASSVRQGSEQFF.